A selection of T cell receptor beta chains follows, all from one sample in a study of T cells in localized non-small cell lung cancer. The assay was immunoSEQ multiplex PCR, and TCRdb's table has in-frame clones only and misses some. The sample contains roughly 1,500 clones, less than 30% of which appear only once. The material was lung tumor tissue, obtained before any cancer treatment. The receptors originated from a woman aged 40-75 years with stage I lung adenocarcinoma. The CDR3 runs from the conserved cysteine through the conserved F or W. D genes are given only for firm matches. Part of the rows lack a size; the others show once, few, many or a class for expanded clones.

size: .
J: TRBJ2-6
V: TRBV28
D: .
DNA: TGTGCCAGCAGACCCGGTTCTGGGGCCAACGTCCTGACTTTC
CDR3: CASRPGSGANVLTF

size: .
J: TRBJ2-7
V: TRBV14
D: .
DNA: TGTGCCAGCAGCCCCCCCGGGAGTCTCGCCTACGAGCAGTACTTC
CDR3: CASSPPGSLAYEQYF

size: few
J: TRBJ2-1
V: TRBV29-1
D: TRBD2
DNA: TGCAGCGTTGCGGGGGGGAGTGGGGTTTCTCGCTACAATGAGCAGTTCTTC
CDR3: CSVAGGSGVSRYNEQFF

size: medium-sized
J: TRBJ2-2
V: TRBV7-4
D: TRBD1
DNA: TGTGCCAGCAGCCAGGGGGTAACCGGGGAGCTGTTTTTT
CDR3: CASSQGVTGELFF

size: .
J: TRBJ2-2
V: TRBV30
D: .
DNA: TGTGCCGGGGGCAGGGCCGGGGAGCTGTTTTTT
CDR3: CAGGRAGELFF

size: .
J: TRBJ2-1
V: TRBV19
D: .
DNA: TGTGCCAGTAGTCTGGGGGCCGCGAGCTACAATGAGCAGTTCTTC
CDR3: CASSLGAASYNEQFF

size: .
J: TRBJ2-2
V: TRBV6-8
D: .
DNA: TGTGCCAGCAGTTGGTTAAGGGGGACCGGGGAGCTGTTTTTT
CDR3: CASSWLRGTGELFF

size: .
J: TRBJ1-6
V: TRBV28
D: TRBD1
DNA: TGTGCCAGCAGTTTAGGGGCAGGGGGGTTATATAATTCACCCCTCCACTTT
CDR3: CASSLGAGGLYNSPLHF

size: few
J: TRBJ1-2
V: TRBV6-8
D: .
DNA: TGTGCCATCAGTCCCGGCGGGAATGGCTACACCTTC
CDR3: CAISPGGNGYTF

size: .
J: TRBJ1-4
V: TRBV18
D: .
DNA: TGTGCCAGCTCACCCCCGGGGAGTGAAAAACTGTTTTTT
CDR3: CASSPPGSEKLFF

size: medium-sized
J: TRBJ2-5
V: TRBV11-3
D: .
DNA: TGTGCCAGCAGCTCGGACAGCATTGGGAAGACCCAGTACTTC
CDR3: CASSSDSIGKTQYF

size: few
J: TRBJ1-4
V: TRBV11-3
D: .
DNA: TGTGCCAGCAGCGGACGGGGGGGTAGATATGAAAAACTGTTTTTT
CDR3: CASSGRGGRYEKLFF

size: few
J: TRBJ1-6
V: TRBV30
D: .
DNA: TGTGCCTGGAGTGTTGCGGGGTCAGGTCATTCACCCCTCCACTTT
CDR3: CAWSVAGSGHSPLHF

size: medium-sized
J: TRBJ1-4
V: TRBV9
D: .
DNA: TGTGCCAGCAGCCCGTCCCACTCCAGGTGGACTGGGGAAAAACTGTTTTTT
CDR3: CASSPSHSRWTGEKLFF

size: .
J: TRBJ2-1
V: TRBV6-7
D: .
DNA: TGTGCCAGCCGGGAATACAATGAGCAGTTCTTC
CDR3: CASREYNEQFF

size: medium-sized
J: TRBJ2-6
V: TRBV6-8
D: .
DNA: TGTGCCAGCAGTTACTCAGTCAGCTCTGGGGCCAACGTCCTGACTTTC
CDR3: CASSYSVSSGANVLTF

size: .
J: TRBJ2-7
V: TRBV19
D: .
DNA: TGTGCCAGTAGTACCTCTCTAGGGGTCCACGAGCAGTACTTC
CDR3: CASSTSLGVHEQYF

size: few
J: TRBJ1-2
V: TRBV6-8
D: .
DNA: TGTGCCAGCAGTGACACAGGGATAGCTAACTATGGCTACACCTTC
CDR3: CASSDTGIANYGYTF